The sequence of this TCR beta chain was determined in a study of brain T cells in children with intractable seizures. Findings of the study overall: Pre- and post-surgery blood differed in depth, so pre-surgery absences may be undersampling. Viral specificity was inferred only from CDR3 similarity; HCMV serostatus was unknown.

To note about this clone: Its antigen is as yet unknown.

TCRdb keeps only in-frame clones here, not all; method: immunoSEQ multiplex PCR. The table shows 80,000 or so clones, with about 92% occurring only once. V lost 0 bases and J lost 3, with 9 bases in between. The germline V gene encodes CDR1 SGHAT and CDR2 FQNNGV. CDR3 length: 14 amino acids. Only cases whose brain tissue showed the highest T cell transcript signatures were sequenced. Pre-surgery treatment included at least one anti-epileptic drug. This specimen consisted of peripheral blood, obtained at surgery. The gene calls are TRBV11-2 and TRBJ2-7, with D unresolved. The sequence derives from a boy under three years old with tuberous sclerosis and intractable seizures. This chain's CDR3 is CASSLDPVLYEQYF. CDR3 DNA: TGTGCCAGCAGCTTAGATCCGGTCCTCTACGAGCAGTACTTC.